Listed below are T cell receptor beta chains from one sample, sequenced in a study of blood T cells in healthy people across ages. TCRdb used MiXCR to reprocess the 5' RACE reads, holding one entry per CDR3 protein. The sample lists 700,000 to 850,000 distinct CDR3 sequences; roughly 50% were seen once. The sequenced sample was blood. These receptor sequences come from a man older than 75 in good health. The CDR3 runs from the conserved cysteine through the conserved F or W. A D gene is named only where the DNA matches it firmly. Rows may omit the clone size; those that give it use once, few, many or a size class.

CDR3 protein: CASSWGLAGEYNEQFF
CDR3 DNA: TGTGCCAGCAGCTGGGGACTAGCGGGAGAGTACAATGAGCAGTTCTTC
V gene: TRBV7-6
D gene: TRBD2
J gene: TRBJ2-1
clone size: .

CDR3 protein: CASSYPSGRPSYNEQFF
CDR3 DNA: TGTGCCAGCAGTTACCCTAGCGGGAGGCCATCCTACAATGAGCAGTTCTTC
V gene: TRBV6-2/TRBV6-3
D gene: TRBD2
J gene: TRBJ2-1
clone size: .

CDR3 protein: CASSSLAGVTGEQYF
CDR3 DNA: TGTGCCAGCAGCTCGCTAGCGGGAGTTACGGGCGAGCAGTACTTC
V gene: TRBV11-1
D gene: TRBD2
J gene: TRBJ2-7
clone size: .

CDR3 protein: CSAPGLEAFLAKNIQYF
CDR3 DNA: TGCAGTGCGCCGGGACTAGAGGCTTTCCTAGCCAAAAACATTCAGTACTTC
V gene: TRBV20-1
D gene: TRBD2
J gene: TRBJ2-4
clone size: .

CDR3 protein: CASSLDRDIGTQYF
CDR3 DNA: TGTGCCAGCAGCTTGGACAGGGATATCGGTACGCAGTATTTT
V gene: TRBV7-2
D gene: TRBD1
J gene: TRBJ2-3
clone size: .

CDR3 protein: CASSKARGQDSPLHF
CDR3 DNA: TGTGCCAGCAGCAAAGCTCGGGGGCAGGATTCACCCCTCCACTTT
V gene: TRBV21-1
D gene: .
J gene: TRBJ1-6
clone size: .

CDR3 protein: CASSVLSGSETDTQYF
CDR3 DNA: TGTGCCAGCAGTGTCCTTAGCGGGAGTGAGACAGATACGCAGTATTTT
V gene: TRBV6-1
D gene: TRBD2
J gene: TRBJ2-3
clone size: .

CDR3 protein: CASSPGLGGNEQYF
CDR3 DNA: TGTGCCAGCAGCCCGGGACTTGGGGGGAATGAGCAGTACTTC
V gene: TRBV7-3
D gene: .
J gene: TRBJ2-5
clone size: .

CDR3 protein: CASLEGRNEQFF
CDR3 DNA: TGTGCCAGCCTTGAGGGCAGGAATGAGCAGTTCTTC
V gene: TRBV2
D gene: .
J gene: TRBJ2-1
clone size: .

CDR3 protein: CASSWTQDTQYF
CDR3 DNA: TGTGCCAGCAGCTGGACCCAAGATACGCAGTATTTT
V gene: TRBV6-2/TRBV6-3
D gene: .
J gene: TRBJ2-3
clone size: few

CDR3 protein: CASSLGSDSEQFF
CDR3 DNA: TGTGCCAGCAGCTTAGGGTCAGACAGTGAGCAGTTCTTC
V gene: TRBV9
D gene: .
J gene: TRBJ2-1
clone size: .

CDR3 protein: CASSQVSVSRGPYEQYF
CDR3 DNA: TGTGCCAGCAGCCAAGTGTCCGTCTCGAGAGGCCCCTACGAGCAGTACTTC
V gene: TRBV4-2
D gene: .
J gene: TRBJ2-7
clone size: few

CDR3 protein: CASSRDRDGGFYNEQFF
CDR3 DNA: TGTGCCAGCAGTCGAGATAGGGACGGGGGTTTCTACAATGAGCAGTTCTTC
V gene: TRBV28
D gene: .
J gene: TRBJ2-1
clone size: .

CDR3 protein: CATSRGSASGQETQYF
CDR3 DNA: TGTGCCACCAGCAGAGGTTCGGCTAGCGGGCAAGAGACCCAGTACTTC
V gene: TRBV15
D gene: TRBD2
J gene: TRBJ2-5
clone size: .

CDR3 protein: CASSGLAGAGYEQFF
CDR3 DNA: TGTGCCAGTTCGGGACTAGCGGGAGCAGGCTATGAGCAGTTCTTC
V gene: TRBV2
D gene: TRBD2
J gene: TRBJ2-1
clone size: .

CDR3 protein: CATGLAGLTDTQYF
CDR3 DNA: TGTGCCACCGGACTAGCGGGGCTCACAGATACGCAGTATTTT
V gene: TRBV15
D gene: TRBD2
J gene: TRBJ2-3
clone size: .

CDR3 protein: CASSTTAGLTYEQYF
CDR3 DNA: TGTGCCAGCAGCACAACCGCTGGGCTGACCTACGAGCAGTACTTC
V gene: TRBV6-5
D gene: .
J gene: TRBJ2-7
clone size: .

CDR3 protein: CSVLETGTLGKLFF
CDR3 DNA: TGCAGCGTCCTCGAAACCGGGACACTTGGAAAACTGTTTTTT
V gene: TRBV29-1
D gene: .
J gene: TRBJ1-4
clone size: .

CDR3 protein: CASSQVRTRGRRLKDEQCF
CDR3 DNA: TGCGCCAGCAGCCAAGTAAGGACTAGAGGCAGACGGCTAAAAGACGAGCAGTGCTTC
V gene: TRBV4-1
D gene: TRBD2
J gene: TRBJ2-7
clone size: once

CDR3 protein: CASSPRDYGYTF
CDR3 DNA: TGTGCCAGCAGCCCTCGCGACTATGGCTACACCTTC
V gene: TRBV7-2
D gene: .
J gene: TRBJ1-2
clone size: few

CDR3 protein: CSVESDRVWADTQYF
CDR3 DNA: TGCAGCGTTGAGTCGGACAGGGTATGGGCAGATACGCAGTATTTT
V gene: TRBV29-1
D gene: TRBD1
J gene: TRBJ2-3
clone size: .

CDR3 protein: CVTSDPSYNEQFF
CDR3 DNA: TGTGTCACCAGTGATCCCTCCTACAATGAGCAGTTCTTC
V gene: TRBV24-1
D gene: .
J gene: TRBJ2-1
clone size: .

CDR3 protein: CASSQAGVGGYNEQYF
CDR3 DNA: TGTGCCAGCAGCCAAGCAGGAGTGGGGGGTTACAATGAGCAGTACTTC
V gene: TRBV3-1
D gene: .
J gene: TRBJ2-7
clone size: .

CDR3 protein: CATSIGINNEQFF
CDR3 DNA: TGTGCCACCAGCATCGGGATTAACAATGAGCAGTTCTTC
V gene: TRBV15
D gene: .
J gene: TRBJ2-1
clone size: .

CDR3 protein: CASSQDLAGGPDTQYF
CDR3 DNA: TGCGCCAGCAGCCAAGATCTAGCGGGGGGGCCAGATACGCAGTATTTT
V gene: TRBV4-3
D gene: TRBD2
J gene: TRBJ2-3
clone size: .

CDR3 protein: CASSLRTSGRDEQFF
CDR3 DNA: TGCGCCAGCAGCCTTCGGACTAGCGGGAGGGATGAGCAGTTCTTC
V gene: TRBV4-1
D gene: TRBD2
J gene: TRBJ2-1
clone size: few

CDR3 protein: CATSDRTASRDQYF
CDR3 DNA: TGTGCCACCAGTGACAGGACAGCCTCGAGGGACCAGTACTTC
V gene: TRBV24-1
D gene: .
J gene: TRBJ2-4
clone size: .

CDR3 protein: CASLKPGGYEQYF
CDR3 DNA: TGTGCCAGCCTAAAACCGGGGGGCTACGAGCAGTACTTC
V gene: TRBV27
D gene: TRBD2
J gene: TRBJ2-7
clone size: few

CDR3 protein: CAISERAADQPQHF
CDR3 DNA: TGTGCCATCAGTGAACGGGCTGCGGATCAGCCCCAGCATTTT
V gene: TRBV10-3
D gene: .
J gene: TRBJ1-5
clone size: .

CDR3 protein: CASETPPPKNIQYF
CDR3 DNA: TGTGCCAGCGAGACACCCCCACCCAAAAACATTCAGTACTTC
V gene: TRBV28
D gene: .
J gene: TRBJ2-4
clone size: .

CDR3 protein: CASSQVAAGPGTDTQYF
CDR3 DNA: TGTGCCAGCAGCCAGGTAGCGGCCGGACCCGGTACAGATACGCAGTATTTT
V gene: TRBV4-2
D gene: .
J gene: TRBJ2-3
clone size: .

CDR3 protein: CASSQRASTENTEAFF
CDR3 DNA: TGTGCCAGCAGCCAACGGGCCAGCACTGAGAACACTGAAGCTTTCTTT
V gene: TRBV2
D gene: .
J gene: TRBJ1-1
clone size: .

CDR3 protein: CASSSPGGETQYF
CDR3 DNA: TGTGCCAGCAGCTCCCCAGGGGGAGAGACCCAGTACTTC
V gene: TRBV11-1
D gene: TRBD1
J gene: TRBJ2-5
clone size: .

CDR3 protein: CASSYVTGGAFVYEQYF
CDR3 DNA: TGTGCCAGCAGTTACGTGACAGGGGGCGCTTTCGTGTACGAGCAGTACTTC
V gene: TRBV6-2/TRBV6-3
D gene: TRBD1
J gene: TRBJ2-7
clone size: .

CDR3 protein: CASAIEDGTYEQYF
CDR3 DNA: TGCGCCAGCGCCATAGAGGACGGGACCTACGAGCAGTACTTC
V gene: TRBV5-1
D gene: .
J gene: TRBJ2-7
clone size: .

CDR3 protein: CASTGLAGGPGDTQYF
CDR3 DNA: TGTGCCAGCACCGGACTAGCGGGAGGGCCTGGAGATACGCAGTATTTT
V gene: TRBV7-2
D gene: TRBD2
J gene: TRBJ2-3
clone size: few

CDR3 protein: CASSPEVLNEKLFF
CDR3 DNA: TGTGCCAGCAGTCCTGAGGTTCTTAATGAAAAACTGTTTTTT
V gene: TRBV2
D gene: .
J gene: TRBJ1-4
clone size: .

CDR3 protein: CASSLRTALNYEQYF
CDR3 DNA: TGTGCCAGCAGTTTACGGACAGCACTTAACTACGAGCAGTACTTC
V gene: TRBV27
D gene: .
J gene: TRBJ2-7
clone size: .

CDR3 protein: CASSVGLDLEKLFF
CDR3 DNA: TGTGCCAGCAGCGTAGGTCTGGATCTAGAAAAACTGTTTTTT
V gene: TRBV7-9
D gene: .
J gene: TRBJ1-4
clone size: .

CDR3 protein: CASSLFGGAAGTEQFF
CDR3 DNA: TGCGCCAGCAGCTTGTTTGGTGGAGCGGCGGGGACTGAGCAGTTCTTC
V gene: TRBV5-1
D gene: .
J gene: TRBJ2-1
clone size: few

CDR3 protein: CASSEDPWSEQYF
CDR3 DNA: TGCGCCAGCAGCGAGGACCCGTGGAGCGAGCAGTACTTC
V gene: TRBV5-1
D gene: .
J gene: TRBJ2-7
clone size: .